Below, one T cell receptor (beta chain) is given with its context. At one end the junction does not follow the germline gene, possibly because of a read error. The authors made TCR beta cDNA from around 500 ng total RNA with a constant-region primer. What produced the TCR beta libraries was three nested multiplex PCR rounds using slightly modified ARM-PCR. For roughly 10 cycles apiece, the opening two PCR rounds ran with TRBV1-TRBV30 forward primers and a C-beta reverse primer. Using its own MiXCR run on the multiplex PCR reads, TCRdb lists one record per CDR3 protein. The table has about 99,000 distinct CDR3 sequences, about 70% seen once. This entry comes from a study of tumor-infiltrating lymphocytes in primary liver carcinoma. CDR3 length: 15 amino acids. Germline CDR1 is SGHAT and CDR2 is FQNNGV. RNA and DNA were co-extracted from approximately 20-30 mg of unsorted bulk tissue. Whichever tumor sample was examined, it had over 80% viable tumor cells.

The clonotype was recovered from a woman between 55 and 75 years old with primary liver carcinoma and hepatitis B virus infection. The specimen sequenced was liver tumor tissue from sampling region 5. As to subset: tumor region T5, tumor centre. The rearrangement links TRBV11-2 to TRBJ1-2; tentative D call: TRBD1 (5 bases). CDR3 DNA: TGTGACAGCAGCTTATACCCCGGGGCCAACTATGGCTACACCTTC. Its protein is CDSSLYPGANYGYTF.